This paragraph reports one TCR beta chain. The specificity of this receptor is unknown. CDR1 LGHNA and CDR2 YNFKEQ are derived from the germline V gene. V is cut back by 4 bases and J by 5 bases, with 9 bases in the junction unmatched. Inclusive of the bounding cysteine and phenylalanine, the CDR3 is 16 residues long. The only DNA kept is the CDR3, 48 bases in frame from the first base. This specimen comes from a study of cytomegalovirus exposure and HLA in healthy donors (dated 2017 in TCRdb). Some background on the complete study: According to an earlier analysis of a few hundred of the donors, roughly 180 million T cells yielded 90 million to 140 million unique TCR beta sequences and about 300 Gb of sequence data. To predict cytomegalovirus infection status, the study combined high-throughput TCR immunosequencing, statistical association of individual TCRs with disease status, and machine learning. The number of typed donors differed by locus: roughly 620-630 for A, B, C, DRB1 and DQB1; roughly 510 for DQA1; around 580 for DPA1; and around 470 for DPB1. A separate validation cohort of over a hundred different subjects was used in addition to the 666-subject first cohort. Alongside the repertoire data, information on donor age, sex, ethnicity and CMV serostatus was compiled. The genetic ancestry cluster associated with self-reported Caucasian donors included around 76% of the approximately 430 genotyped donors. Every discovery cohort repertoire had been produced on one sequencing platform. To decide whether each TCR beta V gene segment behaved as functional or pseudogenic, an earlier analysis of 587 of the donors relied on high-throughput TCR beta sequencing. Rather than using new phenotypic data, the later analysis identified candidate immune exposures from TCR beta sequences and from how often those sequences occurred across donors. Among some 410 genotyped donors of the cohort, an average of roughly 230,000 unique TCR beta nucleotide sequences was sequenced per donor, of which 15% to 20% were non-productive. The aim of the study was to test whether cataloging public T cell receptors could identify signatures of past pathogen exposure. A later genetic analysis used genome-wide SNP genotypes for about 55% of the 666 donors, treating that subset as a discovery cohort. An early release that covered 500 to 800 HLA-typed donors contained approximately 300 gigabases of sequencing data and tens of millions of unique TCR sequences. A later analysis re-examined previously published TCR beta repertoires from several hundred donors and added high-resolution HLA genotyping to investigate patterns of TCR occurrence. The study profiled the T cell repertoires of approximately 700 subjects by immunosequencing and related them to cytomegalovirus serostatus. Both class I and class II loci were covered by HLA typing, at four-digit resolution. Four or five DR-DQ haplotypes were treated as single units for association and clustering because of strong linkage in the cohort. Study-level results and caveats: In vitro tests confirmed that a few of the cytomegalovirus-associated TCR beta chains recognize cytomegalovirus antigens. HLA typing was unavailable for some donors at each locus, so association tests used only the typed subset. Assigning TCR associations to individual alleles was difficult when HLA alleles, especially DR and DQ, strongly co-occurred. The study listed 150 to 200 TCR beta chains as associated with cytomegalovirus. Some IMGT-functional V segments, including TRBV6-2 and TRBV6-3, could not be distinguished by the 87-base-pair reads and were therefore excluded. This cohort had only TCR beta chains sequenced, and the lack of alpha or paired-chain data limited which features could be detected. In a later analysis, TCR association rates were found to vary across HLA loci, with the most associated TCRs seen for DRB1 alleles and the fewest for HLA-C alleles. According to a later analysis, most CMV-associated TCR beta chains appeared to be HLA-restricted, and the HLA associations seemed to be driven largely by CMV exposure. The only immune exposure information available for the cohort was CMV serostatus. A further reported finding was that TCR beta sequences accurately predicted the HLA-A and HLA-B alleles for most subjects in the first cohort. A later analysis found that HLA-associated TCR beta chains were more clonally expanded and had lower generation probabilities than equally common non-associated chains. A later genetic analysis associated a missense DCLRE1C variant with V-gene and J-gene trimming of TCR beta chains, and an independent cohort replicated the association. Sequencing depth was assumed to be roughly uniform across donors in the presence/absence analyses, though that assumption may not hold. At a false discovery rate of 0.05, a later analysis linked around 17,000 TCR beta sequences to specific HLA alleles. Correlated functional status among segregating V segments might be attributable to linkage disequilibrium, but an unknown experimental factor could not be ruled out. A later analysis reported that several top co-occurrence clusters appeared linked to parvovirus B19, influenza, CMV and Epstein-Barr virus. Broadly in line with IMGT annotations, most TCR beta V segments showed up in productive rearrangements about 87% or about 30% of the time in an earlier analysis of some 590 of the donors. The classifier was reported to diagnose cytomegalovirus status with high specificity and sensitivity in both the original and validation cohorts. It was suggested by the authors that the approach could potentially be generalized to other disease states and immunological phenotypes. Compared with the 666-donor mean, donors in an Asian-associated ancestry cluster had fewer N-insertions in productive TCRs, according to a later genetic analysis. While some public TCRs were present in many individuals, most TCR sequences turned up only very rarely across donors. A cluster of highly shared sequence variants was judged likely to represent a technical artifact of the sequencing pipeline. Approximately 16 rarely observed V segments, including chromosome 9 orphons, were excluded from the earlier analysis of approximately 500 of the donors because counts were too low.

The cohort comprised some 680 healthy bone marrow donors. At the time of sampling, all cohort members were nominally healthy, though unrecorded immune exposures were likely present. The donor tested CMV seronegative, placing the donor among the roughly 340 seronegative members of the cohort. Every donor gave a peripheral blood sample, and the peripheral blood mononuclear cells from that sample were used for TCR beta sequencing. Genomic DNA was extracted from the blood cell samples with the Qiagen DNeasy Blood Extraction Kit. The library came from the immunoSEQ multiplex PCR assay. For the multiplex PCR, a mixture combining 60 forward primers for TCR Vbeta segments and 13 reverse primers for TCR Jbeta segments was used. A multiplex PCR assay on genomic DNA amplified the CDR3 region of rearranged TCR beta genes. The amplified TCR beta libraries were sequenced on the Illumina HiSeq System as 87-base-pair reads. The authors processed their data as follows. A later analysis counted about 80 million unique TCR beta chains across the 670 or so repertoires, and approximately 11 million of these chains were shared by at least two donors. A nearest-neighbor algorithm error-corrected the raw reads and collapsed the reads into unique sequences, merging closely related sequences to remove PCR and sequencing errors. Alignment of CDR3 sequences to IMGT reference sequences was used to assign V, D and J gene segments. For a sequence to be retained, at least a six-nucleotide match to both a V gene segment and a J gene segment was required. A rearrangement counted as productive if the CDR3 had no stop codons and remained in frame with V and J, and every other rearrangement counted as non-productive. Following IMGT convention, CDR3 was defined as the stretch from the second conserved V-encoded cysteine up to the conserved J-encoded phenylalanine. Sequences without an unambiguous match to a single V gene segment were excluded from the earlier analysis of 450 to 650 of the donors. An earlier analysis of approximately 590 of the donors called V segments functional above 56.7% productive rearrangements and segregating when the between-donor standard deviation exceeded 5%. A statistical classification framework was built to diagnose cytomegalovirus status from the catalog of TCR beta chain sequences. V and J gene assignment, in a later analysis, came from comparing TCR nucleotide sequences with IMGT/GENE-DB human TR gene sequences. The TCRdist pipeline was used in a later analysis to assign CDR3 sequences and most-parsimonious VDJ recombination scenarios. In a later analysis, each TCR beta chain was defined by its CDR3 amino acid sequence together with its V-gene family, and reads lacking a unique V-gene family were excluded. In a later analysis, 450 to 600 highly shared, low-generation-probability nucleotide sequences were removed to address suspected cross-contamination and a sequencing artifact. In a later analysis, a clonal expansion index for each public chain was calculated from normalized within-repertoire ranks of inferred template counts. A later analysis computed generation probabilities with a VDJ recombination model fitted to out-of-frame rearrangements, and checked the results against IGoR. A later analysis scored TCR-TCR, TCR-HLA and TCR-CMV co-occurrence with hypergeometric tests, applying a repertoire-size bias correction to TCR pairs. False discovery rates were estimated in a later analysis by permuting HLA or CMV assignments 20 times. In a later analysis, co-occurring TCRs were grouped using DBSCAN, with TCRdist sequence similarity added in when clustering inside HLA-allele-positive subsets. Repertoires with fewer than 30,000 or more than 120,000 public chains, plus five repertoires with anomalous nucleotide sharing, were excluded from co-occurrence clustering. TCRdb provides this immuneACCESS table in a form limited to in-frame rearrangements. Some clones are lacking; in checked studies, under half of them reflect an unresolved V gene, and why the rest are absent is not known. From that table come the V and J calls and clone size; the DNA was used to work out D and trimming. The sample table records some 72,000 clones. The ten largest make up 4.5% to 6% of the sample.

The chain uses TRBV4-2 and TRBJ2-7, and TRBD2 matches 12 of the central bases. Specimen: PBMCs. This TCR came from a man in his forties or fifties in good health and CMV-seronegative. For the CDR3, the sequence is CASSPSWTSGAHEQYF. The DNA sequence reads TGTGCCAGCAGCCCGTCCTGGACTAGCGGGGCCCACGAGCAGTACTTC.